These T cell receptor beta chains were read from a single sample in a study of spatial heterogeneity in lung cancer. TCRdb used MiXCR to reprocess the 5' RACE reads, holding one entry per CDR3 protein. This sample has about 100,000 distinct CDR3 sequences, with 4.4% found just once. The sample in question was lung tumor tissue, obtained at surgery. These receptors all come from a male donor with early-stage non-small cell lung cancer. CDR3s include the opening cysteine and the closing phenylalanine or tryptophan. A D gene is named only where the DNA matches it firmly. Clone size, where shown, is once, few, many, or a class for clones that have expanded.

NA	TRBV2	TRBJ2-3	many	TGTGCCATTAAGGGTGTCGGCTCAAGCACAGATACGCAGTATTTT	CAIKGVGSSTDTQYF
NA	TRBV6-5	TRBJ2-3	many	TGTGCCAGCAGGGACCGACCTGGACCAGATACGCAGTATTTT	CASRDRPGPDTQYF
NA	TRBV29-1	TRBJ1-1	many	TGCAGCGGTAACAGTGGGGGTGAAGCTTTCTTT	CSGNSGGEAFF
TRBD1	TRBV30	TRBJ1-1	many	TGTGCCTGGTCCTTTGGACAGGGGGCCACTGAAGCTTTCTTT	CAWSFGQGATEAFF
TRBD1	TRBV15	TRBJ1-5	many	TGTGCCACCGAAGCAGGGGGGATCAATCAGCCCCAGCATTTT	CATEAGGINQPQHF
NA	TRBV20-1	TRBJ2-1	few	TGCAGTGCGACCCAGCCAGGGAACTCCTACAATGAGCAGTTCTTC	CSATQPGNSYNEQFF
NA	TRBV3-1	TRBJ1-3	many	TGTGCCAGCAGCCAATATTACGCCTCTGGAAACACCATATATTTT	CASSQYYASGNTIYF
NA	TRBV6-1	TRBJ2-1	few	TGTGCCAGCAGCCACCCTTGGCCCCCCTCGGACTCCTACAATGAGCAGTTCTTC	CASSHPWPPSDSYNEQFF
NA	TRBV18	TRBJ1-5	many	TGTGCCAGCTCACCAGGGTTTGGCAATCAGCCCCAGCATTTT	CASSPGFGNQPQHF
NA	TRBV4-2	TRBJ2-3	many	TGTGCCAGCAGCAGGGGATTAGGACGGATTATGACAGATACGCAGTATTTT	CASSRGLGRIMTDTQYF
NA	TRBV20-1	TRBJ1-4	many	TGCAGCTTAACACGGGCGTTGAAAAATGAAAAACTGTTTTTT	CSLTRALKNEKLFF
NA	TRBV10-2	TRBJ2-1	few	TGCGCCAGCAGTGGCAGGGACCCCAATGAGCAGTTCTTC	CASSGRDPNEQFF
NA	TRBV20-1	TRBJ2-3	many	TGCAGTGCTAGAGTACCGGGTCGCACAGATACGCAGTATTTT	CSARVPGRTDTQYF
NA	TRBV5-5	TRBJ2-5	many	TGTGCCAGCAGCCGCTCCGGGGGCGCAGAGACCCAGTACTTC	CASSRSGGAETQYF
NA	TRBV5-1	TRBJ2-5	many	TGCGCCAGCAGCTTGTACCCCGGGCTGGAGACCCAGTACTTC	CASSLYPGLETQYF
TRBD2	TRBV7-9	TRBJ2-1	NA	TGTGCCAGCAGCTTTACTGGACTAGCGGACTACAATGAGCAGTTCTTC	CASSFTGLADYNEQFF
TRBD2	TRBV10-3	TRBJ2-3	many	TGTGCCATCAGGGAAGTTACCGGGACTAGCGGGAGCACAGATACGCAGTATTTT	CAIREVTGTSGSTDTQYF
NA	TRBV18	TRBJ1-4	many	TGTGCCAGCTCACCCCATGCAACTAATGAAAAACTGTTTTTT	CASSPHATNEKLFF
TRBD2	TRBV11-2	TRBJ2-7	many	TGTGCCAGCAGCTTAAGGACTAGCTTCGACGAGCAGTACTTC	CASSLRTSFDEQYF
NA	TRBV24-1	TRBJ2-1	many	TGTGCCACCAGTGACCGCTACTATAACAATGAGCAGTTCTTC	CATSDRYYNNEQFF
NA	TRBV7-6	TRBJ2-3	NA	TGTGCCAGCAGCTCCGGTGTAGCGAGCGATACGCAGTATTTT	CASSSGVASDTQYF
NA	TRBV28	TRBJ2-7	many	TGTGCCAGCAGTTTTACCAATTACGAGCAGTACTTC	CASSFTNYEQYF
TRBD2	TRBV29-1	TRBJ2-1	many	TGCAGCGCCCGTAGCGGGTTTACCTCCTACAATGAGCAGTTCTTC	CSARSGFTSYNEQFF